This T cell receptor beta chain was captured in a study of early T cells in non-severe SARS-CoV-2 infection (dated by TCRdb to the early 2020s). For the wider study: Bulk RNA from unsorted whole blood was used for TCR sequencing, so alpha and beta chains could not be paired.

Set within a cohort of healthcare workers in London, UK, this nested case-control study involved weekly PCR testing of nasopharyngeal swabs along with blood sampling. Healthcare workers were enrolled in the week of the UK lockdown, from 23 to 31 March 2020, and were followed every week for up to roughly 16 weeks. The trim is 4 bases for V and 0 bases for J, with a gap of 12 bases between the germline ends. According to the germline V gene, CDR1 reads ENHRY and CDR2 reads SYGVKD. From the cysteine up to the phenylalanine, the CDR3 has a length of 15 residues. Only CDR3 DNA remains: 45 bases, in frame from the first base. Library method: 5' RACE. TCRdb records NextSeq 500 as the sequencer. Unique molecular identifiers were attached to individual cDNA molecules in the TCR library protocol so that sequencing error and PCR bias could be corrected. Both TCR alpha and beta chains were sequenced, and tight co-correlation was observed between alpha and beta sequence abundances in each sample. Turning to the authors' computational methods: Decombinator V4 was used to annotate TCR sequences for V gene, J gene and CDR3. Expanded TCRs were defined as changing significantly between any two time points under a Poisson model with p below 0.0001. Abundances of TCRs were expressed as counts per million after normalisation to the total number of TCRs sequenced in each sample. TRAV1-2 paired with TRAJ12, TRAJ20 or TRAJ33 defined MAIT TCRs, while TRAV10 paired with TRAJ18 defined iNKT TCRs. VDJdb, accessed on 1 November 2021, was searched for TCRs annotated for CMV, EBV and SARS-CoV-2, and TCRs annotated for more than one antigen were excluded. TCRdb applied fastp at Q25 and MiXCR to the public reads, then kept only in-frame beta chains. Each record represents a unique CDR3 protein, reported with the most common genes and DNA among its rows. Clone size and V and J calls follow TCRdb, not the original study. The sample yields about 58,000 distinct CDR3 sequences; around 13% were counted once. Approximately 1.2% of the sample lies in the top ten.

Overall study results and their limits: VDJdb matching was skewed toward anti-spike CD8 responses and likely underestimated virus-specific expansions, missing private and CD4 specificities.

This clonotype was detected a few times. Its cognate antigen has yet to be identified. Qualities for individual bases were not recorded, and no much larger clone is one base off. The source was whole blood, collected at baseline. The rearrangement joined TRBV10-3 to TRBJ1-2, with the D segment identity uncertain. The receptor was isolated from an adult who was a healthcare worker with PCR-confirmed SARS-CoV-2 infection or an uninfected control (not recorded which). The donor label of this sample is uncertain. The DNA sequence is given as TGTGCCATCAGTGCGGCGGCAGGATCTAACTATGGCTACACCTTC. Its product reads: CAISAAAGSNYGYTF.